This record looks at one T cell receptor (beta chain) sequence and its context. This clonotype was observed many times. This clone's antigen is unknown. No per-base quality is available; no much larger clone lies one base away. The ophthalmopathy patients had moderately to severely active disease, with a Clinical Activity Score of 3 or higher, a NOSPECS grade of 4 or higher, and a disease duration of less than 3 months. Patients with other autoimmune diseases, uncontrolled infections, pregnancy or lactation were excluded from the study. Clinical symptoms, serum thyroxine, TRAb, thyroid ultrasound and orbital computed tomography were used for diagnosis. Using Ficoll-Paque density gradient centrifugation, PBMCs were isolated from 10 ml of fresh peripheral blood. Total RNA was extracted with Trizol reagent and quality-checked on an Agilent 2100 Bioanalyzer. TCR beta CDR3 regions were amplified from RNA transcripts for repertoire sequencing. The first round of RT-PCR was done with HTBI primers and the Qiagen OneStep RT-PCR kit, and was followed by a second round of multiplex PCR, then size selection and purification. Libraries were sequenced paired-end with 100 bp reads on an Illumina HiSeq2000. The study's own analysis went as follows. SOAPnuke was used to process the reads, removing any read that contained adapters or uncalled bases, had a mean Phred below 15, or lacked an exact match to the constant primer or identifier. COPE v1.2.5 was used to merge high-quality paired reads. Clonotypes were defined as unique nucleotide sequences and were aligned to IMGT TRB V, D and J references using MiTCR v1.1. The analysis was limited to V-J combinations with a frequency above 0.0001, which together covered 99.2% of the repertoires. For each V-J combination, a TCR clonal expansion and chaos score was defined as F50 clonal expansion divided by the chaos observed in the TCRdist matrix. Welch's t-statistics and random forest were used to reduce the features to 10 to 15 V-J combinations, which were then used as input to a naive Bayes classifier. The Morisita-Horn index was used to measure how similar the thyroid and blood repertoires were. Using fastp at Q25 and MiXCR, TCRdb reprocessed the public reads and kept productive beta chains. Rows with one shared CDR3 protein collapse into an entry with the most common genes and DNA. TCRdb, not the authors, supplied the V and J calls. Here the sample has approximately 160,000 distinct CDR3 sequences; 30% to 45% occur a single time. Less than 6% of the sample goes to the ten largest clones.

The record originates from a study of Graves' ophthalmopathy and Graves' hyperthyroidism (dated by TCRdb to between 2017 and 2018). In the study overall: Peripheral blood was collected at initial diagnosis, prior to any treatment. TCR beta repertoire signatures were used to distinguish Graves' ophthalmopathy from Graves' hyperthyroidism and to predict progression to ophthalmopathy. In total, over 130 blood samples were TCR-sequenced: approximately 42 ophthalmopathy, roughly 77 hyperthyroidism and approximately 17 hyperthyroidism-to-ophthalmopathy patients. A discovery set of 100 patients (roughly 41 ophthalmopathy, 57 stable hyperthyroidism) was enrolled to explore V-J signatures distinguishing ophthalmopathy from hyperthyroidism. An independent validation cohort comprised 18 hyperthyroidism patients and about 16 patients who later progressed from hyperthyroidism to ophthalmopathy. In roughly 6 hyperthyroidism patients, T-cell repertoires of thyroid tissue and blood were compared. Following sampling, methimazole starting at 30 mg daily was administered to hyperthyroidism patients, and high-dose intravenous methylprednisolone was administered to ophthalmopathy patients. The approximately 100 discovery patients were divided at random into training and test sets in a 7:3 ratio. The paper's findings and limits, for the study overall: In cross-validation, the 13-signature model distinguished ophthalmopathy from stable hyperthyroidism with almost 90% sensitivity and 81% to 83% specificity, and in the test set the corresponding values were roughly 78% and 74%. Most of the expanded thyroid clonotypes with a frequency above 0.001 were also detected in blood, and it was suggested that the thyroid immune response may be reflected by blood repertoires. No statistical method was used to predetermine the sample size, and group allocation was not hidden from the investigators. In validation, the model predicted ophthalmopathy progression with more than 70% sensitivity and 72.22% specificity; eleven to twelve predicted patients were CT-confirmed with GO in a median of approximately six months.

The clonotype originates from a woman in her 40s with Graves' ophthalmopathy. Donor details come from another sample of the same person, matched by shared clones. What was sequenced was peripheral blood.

The CDR3 here reads CASSSPSSMNTEAFF. The DNA reads as follows: TGTGCCAGCAGTTCCCCCTCAAGTATGAACACTGAAGCTTTCTTT. This chain is built from TRBV12-3 or TRBV12-4 and TRBJ1-1, with no D gene named confidently. V is shortened by 4 bases, J by 0 bases, and the region joining them spans 12 bases. Reading from cysteine to phenylalanine, the CDR3 counts 15 amino acids. Only the CDR3 portion is preserved as DNA: 45 bases, with reading frame beginning at the first base.